This is a list of T cell receptor beta chains from one sample in a study of T-cell reconstitution after alpha-beta-depleted transplantation in children. TCRdb redid the calling of the PCR reads with MiXCR, one entry per CDR3 protein. This table has some 640,000 distinct CDR3 sequences, around 16% appearing once. Sequenced material: PBMCs from the stem cell graft donor, taken from the stem cell graft. Source of these receptors: a human donor who donated a stem cell graft to a child with acute myeloid leukemia. CDR3s include the opening cysteine and the closing phenylalanine or tryptophan. The order of the fields is CDR3 DNA, CDR3 protein, clone size, J gene, D gene, V gene. D genes are given only for firm matches. The listing skips clone size in some rows; elsewhere it reads once, few, many or a size class.

DNA: TGCAGTGCTAGATCACTGGGGGGGGGACAGGGTGAGATAAGATACAATGAGCAGTTCTTC
CDR3: CSARSLGGGQGEIRYNEQFF
size: few
J: TRBJ2-1
D: TRBD1
V: TRBV20-1

DNA: TGCGCCAGCAGCTTGGGGGTAGGAGGGGACCAGCCCCAGCATTTT
CDR3: CASSLGVGGDQPQHF
size: few
J: TRBJ1-5
D: .
V: TRBV5-1

DNA: TGTGCCAGCAGTTCCTCCAAGCAGCCCCAGCATTTT
CDR3: CASSSSKQPQHF
size: many
J: TRBJ1-5
D: .
V: TRBV12-3/TRBV12-4

DNA: TGTGCCAGCAGCCGACCAAGCGATGAGCAGTTCTTC
CDR3: CASSRPSDEQFF
size: few
J: TRBJ2-1
D: .
V: TRBV7-9

DNA: TGTGCCAGCAGCTTAGACGGGGGGAGATCGAGAGGCTACACCTTC
CDR3: CASSLDGGRSRGYTF
size: many
J: TRBJ1-2
D: .
V: TRBV7-2

DNA: TGTGCCAGCAGCTTAGGGTCCCAGGCCCAAGAGACCCAGTACTTC
CDR3: CASSLGSQAQETQYF
size: .
J: TRBJ2-5
D: .
V: TRBV7-2

DNA: TGTGCCAGCAGCTTGACGGAGGGGGTGGAAAAACTGTTTTTT
CDR3: CASSLTEGVEKLFF
size: many
J: TRBJ1-4
D: .
V: TRBV5-6

DNA: TGTGCCAGCAGCTTGGCGTGCGTGGTTGTAGCAGATACGCAGTATTTT
CDR3: CASSLACVVVADTQYF
size: .
J: TRBJ2-3
D: .
V: TRBV5-5

DNA: TGCGCCAGCAGCTTGGCCGGAACAGGGGGCATGAACACTGAAGCTTTCTTT
CDR3: CASSLAGTGGMNTEAFF
size: few
J: TRBJ1-1
D: TRBD1
V: TRBV5-1

DNA: TGCAGTGCCCGGGACGCTGGCTACACTGAAGCTTTCTTT
CDR3: CSARDAGYTEAFF
size: many
J: TRBJ1-1
D: .
V: TRBV20-1

DNA: TGTGCCAGCAGCCGTCTCGACTTGGGCAATCAGCCCCAGCATTTT
CDR3: CASSRLDLGNQPQHF
size: few
J: TRBJ1-5
D: .
V: TRBV5-6

DNA: TGTGCCAGCAGCTTATTCGAAAAACTGTTTTTT
CDR3: CASSLFEKLFF
size: many
J: TRBJ1-4
D: .
V: TRBV7-2

DNA: TGTGCCAGCAGCCCGTGGACAGGGGGTGGCTACACCTTC
CDR3: CASSPWTGGGYTF
size: few
J: TRBJ1-2
D: TRBD1
V: TRBV7-3

DNA: TGTGCCAGCAGTGAAGGGGGAACCGGGGCCAACGTCCTGACTTTC
CDR3: CASSEGGTGANVLTF
size: many
J: TRBJ2-6
D: .
V: TRBV6-1

DNA: TGTGCCAGCAGCTTCGGGACCACCGCGCGGGGAAACACCATATATTTT
CDR3: CASSFGTTARGNTIYF
size: few
J: TRBJ1-3
D: .
V: TRBV9

DNA: TGTGCCAGCAGCTTGGACTACGGGGACAGTCCTTATGGCTACACCTTC
CDR3: CASSLDYGDSPYGYTF
size: .
J: TRBJ1-2
D: TRBD1
V: TRBV11-1

DNA: TGTGCCAGCAGTACCACTAGCGGGGGTTTCCAAGAGACCCAGTACTTC
CDR3: CASSTTSGGFQETQYF
size: .
J: TRBJ2-5
D: TRBD2
V: TRBV28

DNA: TGCAGCGTCATCAGGACAGGGGCCGGGGAGCTGTTTTTT
CDR3: CSVIRTGAGELFF
size: .
J: TRBJ2-2
D: TRBD1
V: TRBV29-1

DNA: TGTGCCAGCAGTCCCGGACAGCCCTCCTACGAGCAGTACTTC
CDR3: CASSPGQPSYEQYF
size: many
J: TRBJ2-7
D: .
V: TRBV12-3/TRBV12-4

DNA: TGTGCCAGCAGCTTAGCGCTCGGGACAGCCTACTACGAGCAGTACTTC
CDR3: CASSLALGTAYYEQYF
size: few
J: TRBJ2-7
D: TRBD1
V: TRBV7-9

DNA: TGTGCCAGCAGTGCATCTTTCCCAGATACGCAGTATTTT
CDR3: CASSASFPDTQYF
size: few
J: TRBJ2-3
D: .
V: TRBV25-1

DNA: TGTGCCAGCAGTTTAGGGGCAGGAACACCCCTCCACTTT
CDR3: CASSLGAGTPLHF
size: .
J: TRBJ1-6
D: .
V: TRBV12-3/TRBV12-4

DNA: TGTGCCAGCAGCCCCCAACAGCGCGCCTACGAGCAGTACTTC
CDR3: CASSPQQRAYEQYF
size: .
J: TRBJ2-7
D: .
V: TRBV9

DNA: TGCGCCAGCAGCCAGGACAGGGAGAGTGGCACCGGGGAGCTGTTTTTT
CDR3: CASSQDRESGTGELFF
size: .
J: TRBJ2-2
D: TRBD1
V: TRBV5-1

DNA: TGTGCCAGCAGCCTAAGGACTAGGGGGGATACGCAGTATTTT
CDR3: CASSLRTRGDTQYF
size: .
J: TRBJ2-3
D: .
V: TRBV14

DNA: TGCAGTGCTCAACACCCGAGCTCTGGAAACACCATATATTTT
CDR3: CSAQHPSSGNTIYF
size: many
J: TRBJ1-3
D: .
V: TRBV20-1

DNA: TGCGCCAGCAGCTTGTCGGCAGGGGGTGACGATACGCAGTATTTT
CDR3: CASSLSAGGDDTQYF
size: few
J: TRBJ2-3
D: TRBD1
V: TRBV5-1

DNA: TGCAGTGCTAGAGATGGGATGGGCACCGGGGAGCTGTTTTTT
CDR3: CSARDGMGTGELFF
size: many
J: TRBJ2-2
D: .
V: TRBV20-1